Sequencing of this T cell receptor (beta chain) was carried out in a study of blood T cell repertoires in COVID-19. On the study more broadly: The cDNA or gDNA used as material had been derived from T cells, B-cell-depleted T cells, or PBMCs.

Authors' data handling: Amplification of reference gene primers provided the estimated nucleated cell counts. The data were produced by immunoSEQ multiplex PCR, yet TCRdb's version contains in-frame clones alone and is incomplete. The DNA gave D and trimming, while V, J and clone size come from that table. The data contain about 100,000 clones, around 87% of them singletons. The CDR3 runs to 14 residues. Germline values: CDR1 SNHLY, CDR2 FYNNEI. Trimming stripped 5 bases from V and 0 bases from J, with 10 bases between. Material: peripheral blood. The receptor was isolated from a human donor in a cohort sampled during active COVID-19. The chain joins TRBV2 to TRBJ1-1; weak D call: TRBD1 (6 bases). CDR3 residues: CASSRDTLNTEAFF. CDR3 coding DNA: TGTGCCAGCAGTCGGGACACCCTGAACACTGAAGCTTTCTTT.